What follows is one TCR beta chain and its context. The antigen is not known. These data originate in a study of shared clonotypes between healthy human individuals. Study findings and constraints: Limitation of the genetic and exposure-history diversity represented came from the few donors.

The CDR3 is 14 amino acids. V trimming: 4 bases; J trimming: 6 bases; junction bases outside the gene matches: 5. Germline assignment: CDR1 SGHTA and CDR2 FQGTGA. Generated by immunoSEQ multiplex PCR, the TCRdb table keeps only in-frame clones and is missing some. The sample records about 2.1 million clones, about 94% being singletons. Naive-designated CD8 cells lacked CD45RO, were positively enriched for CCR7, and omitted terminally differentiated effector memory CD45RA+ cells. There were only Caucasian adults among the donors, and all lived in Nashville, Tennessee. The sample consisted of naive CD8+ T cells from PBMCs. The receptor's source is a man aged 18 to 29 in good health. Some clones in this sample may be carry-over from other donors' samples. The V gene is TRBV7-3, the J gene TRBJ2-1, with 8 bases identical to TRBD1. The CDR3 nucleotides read TGTGCCAGCAGCTCGGGACAGGCCAGCAATGAGCAGTTCTTC. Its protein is CASSSGQASNEQFF.